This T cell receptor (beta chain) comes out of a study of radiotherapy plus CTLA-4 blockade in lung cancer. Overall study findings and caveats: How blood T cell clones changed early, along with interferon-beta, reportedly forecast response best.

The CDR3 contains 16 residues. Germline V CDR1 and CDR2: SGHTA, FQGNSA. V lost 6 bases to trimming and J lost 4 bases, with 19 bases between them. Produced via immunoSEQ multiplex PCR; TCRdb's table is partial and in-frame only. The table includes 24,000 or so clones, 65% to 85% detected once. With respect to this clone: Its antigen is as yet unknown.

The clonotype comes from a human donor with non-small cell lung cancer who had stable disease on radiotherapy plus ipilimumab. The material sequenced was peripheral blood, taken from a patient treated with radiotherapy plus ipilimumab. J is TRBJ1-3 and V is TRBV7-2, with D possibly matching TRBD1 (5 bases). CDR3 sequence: CASRLQGRAAGNTIYF. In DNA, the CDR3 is TGTGCCAGCAGACTCCAGGGACGCGCGGCGGGAAACACCATATATTTT.